These T cell receptor beta chains were read from a single sample in a study of control samples from healthy donors and cancer patients. Using immunoSEQ multiplex PCR, the repertoire was profiled, and TCRdb retains in-frame clones only, with some absent. The top ten clones hold around 3% of a sample with approximately 120,000 clones, more than 75% of them seen once. Sequenced: blood. These receptor sequences come from a man between 60 and 70 years old in good health. The CDR3 runs from the conserved cysteine through the conserved F or W. Fields, in order: clone size, J gene, V gene, D gene, CDR3 protein, CDR3 DNA. D genes are given only for firm matches. Where a row states a size, it is once, few, many or the class of an expanded clone; other rows omit it.

abundance: once; j_gene: TRBJ2-3; v_gene: TRBV7-2; d_gene: TRBD2; CDR3aa: CASSLVGGITDTQYF; CDR3nt: TGTGCCAGCAGCTTAGTGGGGGGGATTACAGATACGCAGTATTTT
abundance: .; j_gene: TRBJ1-2; v_gene: TRBV6-5; d_gene: .; CDR3aa: CASSYSRSYPNYGYTF; CDR3nt: TGTGCCAGCAGTTACTCCCGGTCTTACCCTAACTATGGCTACACCTTC
abundance: .; j_gene: TRBJ2-7; v_gene: TRBV5-4; d_gene: .; CDR3aa: CASSLGGGALGYEQYF; CDR3nt: TGTGCCAGCAGCTTGGGAGGGGGGGCCCTTGGGTACGAGCAGTACTTC
abundance: .; j_gene: TRBJ2-2; v_gene: TRBV24-1; d_gene: TRBD2; CDR3aa: CATSGGTSGDTGELFF; CDR3nt: TGTGCCACCAGTGGGGGGACTAGCGGAGACACCGGGGAGCTGTTTTTT
abundance: .; j_gene: TRBJ1-1; v_gene: TRBV6-5; d_gene: .; CDR3aa: CASSYARGMNTEAFF; CDR3nt: TGTGCCAGCAGTTACGCGAGGGGTATGAACACTGAAGCTTTCTTT
abundance: .; j_gene: TRBJ2-3; v_gene: TRBV6-2/TRBV6-3; d_gene: TRBD1; CDR3aa: CASSYARDSPTDTQYF; CDR3nt: TGTGCCAGCAGTTACGCCAGGGACAGCCCCACAGATACGCAGTATTTT
abundance: .; j_gene: TRBJ2-7; v_gene: TRBV18; d_gene: TRBD1; CDR3aa: CASSPIGTGPLEQYF; CDR3nt: TGTGCCAGCTCACCTATTGGGACAGGGCCCCTCGAGCAGTACTTC
abundance: .; j_gene: TRBJ2-7; v_gene: TRBV6-5; d_gene: TRBD1; CDR3aa: CASSRDRDYTYEQYF; CDR3nt: TGTGCCAGCAGTCGGGACAGGGATTATACCTACGAGCAGTACTTC
abundance: .; j_gene: TRBJ2-7; v_gene: TRBV18; d_gene: TRBD1; CDR3aa: CASSLGQGGSYEQYF; CDR3nt: TGTGCCAGCTCGCTTGGACAGGGTGGCTCCTACGAGCAGTACTTC
abundance: .; j_gene: TRBJ1-4; v_gene: TRBV25-1; d_gene: .; CDR3aa: CASSESSRGRDEKLFF; CDR3nt: TGTGCCAGCAGTGAAAGCAGCAGGGGCCGGGACGAAAAACTGTTTTTT
abundance: few; j_gene: TRBJ1-1; v_gene: TRBV29-1; d_gene: .; CDR3aa: CSVERTSLNTEAFF; CDR3nt: TGCAGCGTTGAGAGGACTAGCCTGAACACTGAAGCTTTCTTT
abundance: .; j_gene: TRBJ2-5; v_gene: TRBV18; d_gene: .; CDR3aa: CASSPVVDGGETQYF; CDR3nt: TGTGCCAGCTCACCAGTGGTTGATGGGGGAGAGACCCAGTACTTC
abundance: .; j_gene: TRBJ2-1; v_gene: TRBV12-3/TRBV12-4; d_gene: TRBD1; CDR3aa: CASSWDSRYEQFF; CDR3nt: TGTGCCAGCAGCTGGGACAGCCGATATGAGCAGTTCTTC
abundance: .; j_gene: TRBJ1-6; v_gene: TRBV5-1; d_gene: .; CDR3aa: CASSLDGLENSPLHF; CDR3nt: TGCGCCAGCAGCTTGGACGGACTAGAAAATTCACCCCTCCACTTT
abundance: .; j_gene: TRBJ1-2; v_gene: TRBV6-6; d_gene: .; CDR3aa: CASSYNTAGDYGYTF; CDR3nt: TGTGCCAGCAGTTACAATACTGCAGGGGACTATGGCTACACCTTC
abundance: .; j_gene: TRBJ2-7; v_gene: TRBV24-1; d_gene: .; CDR3aa: CATSDPVGEDRTHEQYF; CDR3nt: TGTGCCACCAGTGATCCCGTCGGGGAGGACAGGACCCACGAGCAGTACTTC
abundance: .; j_gene: TRBJ1-1; v_gene: TRBV19; d_gene: .; CDR3aa: CASSIDRTVEAFF; CDR3nt: TGTGCCAGTAGTATAGATCGGACAGTTGAAGCTTTCTTT
abundance: .; j_gene: TRBJ1-1; v_gene: TRBV5-1; d_gene: TRBD1; CDR3aa: CASRQGAQLEAFF; CDR3nt: TGCGCCAGCCGACAGGGGGCTCAACTTGAAGCTTTCTTT
abundance: .; j_gene: TRBJ1-6; v_gene: TRBV5-3; d_gene: .; CDR3aa: CARSLRRIGLHF; CDR3nt: TGTGCCAGAAGCCTTCGGAGGATTGGCCTCCACTTT
abundance: .; j_gene: TRBJ2-2; v_gene: TRBV18; d_gene: TRBD2; CDR3aa: CASSPPGLAITGELFF; CDR3nt: TGTGCCAGCTCACCACCCGGACTAGCGATTACCGGGGAGCTGTTTTTT
abundance: .; j_gene: TRBJ2-7; v_gene: TRBV28; d_gene: .; CDR3aa: CASSLSGTRPYEQYF; CDR3nt: TGTGCCAGCAGTTTATCCGGTACCCGCCCCTACGAGCAGTACTTC
abundance: .; j_gene: TRBJ2-3; v_gene: TRBV15; d_gene: .; CDR3aa: CATSRDRGRRHTQYF; CDR3nt: TGTGCCACCAGCAGAGATCGGGGCCGGAGGCATACGCAGTATTTT
abundance: .; j_gene: TRBJ2-7; v_gene: TRBV28; d_gene: TRBD1; CDR3aa: CASRSGDRAYEQYF; CDR3nt: TGTGCCAGCCGATCCGGGGACAGGGCTTACGAGCAGTACTTC
abundance: few; j_gene: TRBJ2-2; v_gene: TRBV28; d_gene: TRBD1; CDR3aa: CASSPGGMNTGELFF; CDR3nt: TGTGCCAGCAGTCCAGGGGGAATGAACACCGGGGAGCTGTTTTTT
abundance: once; j_gene: TRBJ1-2; v_gene: TRBV4-3; d_gene: .; CDR3aa: CASSQETGVGGGYTF; CDR3nt: TGCGCCAGCAGCCAAGAGACAGGAGTAGGTGGTGGCTACACCTTC
abundance: .; j_gene: TRBJ2-2; v_gene: TRBV18; d_gene: TRBD1; CDR3aa: CASSPETGAGELFF; CDR3nt: TGTGCCAGCTCACCAGAGACAGGGGCCGGGGAGCTGTTTTTT
abundance: .; j_gene: TRBJ1-3; v_gene: TRBV3-1/TRBV3-2; d_gene: .; CDR3aa: CASTDRVSGNTIYF; CDR3nt: TGTGCCAGTACGGACCGCGTCTCTGGAAACACCATATATTTT
abundance: .; j_gene: TRBJ2-1; v_gene: TRBV28; d_gene: TRBD1; CDR3aa: CASSFFTGEQFF; CDR3nt: TGTGCCAGCAGTTTTTTTACAGGGGAACAGTTCTTC
abundance: .; j_gene: TRBJ2-2; v_gene: TRBV11-2; d_gene: TRBD2; CDR3aa: CASSLWGGAGELFF; CDR3nt: TGTGCCAGCAGCTTATGGGGGGGTGCCGGGGAGCTGTTTTTT
abundance: .; j_gene: TRBJ1-5; v_gene: TRBV19; d_gene: .; CDR3aa: CASSWSTGSYQPQHF; CDR3nt: TGTGCCAGTAGCTGGAGTACAGGGTCTTATCAGCCCCAGCATTTT
abundance: .; j_gene: TRBJ2-7; v_gene: TRBV7-3; d_gene: TRBD2; CDR3aa: CASSLSGGPSEQYF; CDR3nt: TGTGCCAGCAGCTTGTCGGGGGGGCCTTCCGAGCAGTACTTC
abundance: .; j_gene: TRBJ2-1; v_gene: TRBV27; d_gene: .; CDR3aa: CASTPLIHRARPYNEQFF; CDR3nt: TGTGCCAGCACCCCCCTCATCCACAGGGCTCGTCCCTACAATGAGCAGTTCTTC
abundance: .; j_gene: TRBJ1-3; v_gene: TRBV21-1; d_gene: .; CDR3aa: CASSTRTSRPSNTIYF; CDR3nt: TGTGCCAGCAGTACTAGGACGTCCCGACCCAGCAACACCATATATTTT
abundance: .; j_gene: TRBJ1-3; v_gene: TRBV4-1; d_gene: .; CDR3aa: CASSQDNTISGNTIYF; CDR3nt: TGCGCCAGCAGCCAAGATAACACAATCTCTGGAAACACCATATATTTT
abundance: .; j_gene: TRBJ1-2; v_gene: TRBV27; d_gene: .; CDR3aa: CASSLYTNYGYTF; CDR3nt: TGTGCCAGCAGTTTATATACAAACTATGGCTACACCTTC
abundance: .; j_gene: TRBJ1-3; v_gene: TRBV21-1; d_gene: .; CDR3aa: CASSSHRVIFGNTIYF; CDR3nt: TGTGCCAGCAGCAGCCACAGGGTGATCTTCGGAAACACCATATATTTT
abundance: .; j_gene: TRBJ2-2; v_gene: TRBV6-5; d_gene: TRBD2; CDR3aa: CATSLAGGRTGELFF; CDR3nt: TGTGCCACCTCCCTAGCGGGGGGGCGAACCGGGGAGCTGTTTTTT